Listed below are T cell receptor beta chains from one sample, sequenced in a study of blood T cells in healthy people across ages. TCRdb reprocessed the 5' RACE reads with MiXCR, giving one entry per CDR3 protein. The table has roughly 800,000 distinct CDR3 sequences, roughly 64% seen once. Source material: blood. These receptors originate from a man aged 30 to 45 in good health. The CDR3 runs from the conserved cysteine through the conserved F or W. A D gene is named only where the DNA matches it firmly. A clone size is listed for some rows: how often the clone was seen (once, few, many), or a class if it is expanded.

TRBJ2-5	-	TRBV29-1	-	CSGGHWLETQYF	TGCAGCGGAGGACACTGGTTAGAGACCCAGTACTTC
TRBJ2-3	TRBD2	TRBV6-1	-	CASSEVVAGVTDTQYF	TGTGCCAGCAGTGAAGTGGTAGCGGGGGTCACAGATACGCAGTATTTT
TRBJ2-7	TRBD1	TRBV12-3/TRBV12-4	few	CASSSDRVDEQYF	TGTGCCAGCAGTTCTGACAGGGTTGACGAGCAGTACTTC
TRBJ2-1	TRBD2	TRBV4-3	-	CASSRRYSGTNNEQFF	TGCGCCAGCAGCCGTCGGTACAGCGGGACTAACAATGAGCAGTTCTTC
TRBJ1-6	-	TRBV15	-	CATSRDHGSPLHF	TGTGCCACCAGCAGAGATCATGGGTCACCCCTCCACTTT
TRBJ2-7	TRBD2	TRBV9	few	CASARRATSSSSYEQYF	TGTGCCTCAGCGCGCAGGGCGACTAGCAGCAGCTCCTACGAGCAGTACTTC
TRBJ1-1	TRBD1	TRBV3-1	-	CASVAGGGTEAFF	TGTGCCAGCGTGGCAGGGGGAGGGACTGAAGCTTTCTTT
TRBJ2-5	TRBD2	TRBV20-1	-	CSAPNSGRDEQYF	TGCAGTGCTCCTAACAGCGGGAGGGATGAGCAGTACTTC
TRBJ2-3	-	TRBV5-1	-	CASSLDLRQTDTQYF	TGCGCCAGCAGCTTGGACCTAAGACAAACTGATACGCAGTATTTT
TRBJ2-7	-	TRBV11-2	once	CASSSGPSGNEQYF	TGTGCCAGCAGCTCCGGTCCCAGCGGCAATGAGCAGTACTTC
TRBJ1-2	-	TRBV15	few	CATSSRTGPYGYTF	TGTGCCACCAGCAGCCGAACAGGGCCCTATGGCTACACCTTC
TRBJ2-7	-	TRBV4-3	-	CASSQEQGNYEQYF	TGCGCCAGCAGCCAGGAACAGGGAAACTACGAGCAGTACTTC
TRBJ1-5	-	TRBV7-6	-	CASSLQPNSNQPQHF	TGTGCCAGCAGCTTACAGCCTAATAGCAATCAGCCCCAGCATTTT
TRBJ2-1	-	TRBV7-2	few	CASSLAISWSKFF	TGTGCCAGCAGCTTAGCAATAAGTTGGTCGAAGTTCTTC
TRBJ2-1	-	TRBV7-2	-	CASTKDGRPYNEQFF	TGTGCCAGCACCAAGGACGGACGACCCTACAATGAGCAGTTCTTC
TRBJ2-1	-	TRBV4-1	-	CASSQEGGYGFRLF	TGCGCCAGCAGCCAAGAAGGAGGGTATGGTTTTCGGCTCTTC
TRBJ2-5	-	TRBV9	-	CASSSTGAAETQYF	TGTGCCAGCAGCTCCACGGGAGCGGCGGAGACCCAGTACTTC
TRBJ2-1	-	TRBV7-2	-	CASSPPRPEQFF	TGTGCCAGCAGCCCGCCCCGACCTGAGCAGTTCTTC
TRBJ1-4	-	TRBV2	few	CASSELTINRVKGEKLFF	TGTGCCAGCAGCGAGCTTACGATCAACCGGGTCAAGGGGGAAAAACTGTTTTTT
TRBJ2-7	-	TRBV7-9	-	CASSSGTKSSYEQYF	TGTGCCAGCAGCTCCGGGACCAAAAGCTCCTACGAGCAGTACTTC
TRBJ1-1	-	TRBV9	-	CASSVVNTEAFF	TGTGCCAGCAGCGTAGTGAATACTGAAGCTTTCTTT
TRBJ2-7	-	TRBV7-6	-	CASSSTDLPGYEQYF	TGTGCCAGCAGCTCCACGGACCTTCCAGGGTACGAGCAGTACTTC
TRBJ2-1	-	TRBV20-1	-	CSVRSGGPHNEQFF	TGCAGTGTACGGTCGGGTGGCCCCCACAATGAGCAGTTCTTC
TRBJ2-3	TRBD2	TRBV7-2	-	CASSLLAVRTDTQYF	TGTGCCAGCAGCTTACTAGCGGTGCGGACAGATACGCAGTATTTT
TRBJ2-1	TRBD2	TRBV4-1	-	CASSQDPTSGTYNEQFF	TGCGCCAGCAGCCAAGATCCCACTAGCGGGACGTACAATGAGCAGTTCTTC
TRBJ1-2	-	TRBV27	-	CASGVAGGDAHYGYTF	TGTGCCAGCGGGGTAGCGGGGGGCGACGCCCACTATGGCTACACCTTC
TRBJ2-3	-	TRBV20-1	-	CSARDPIRTDTQYF	TGCAGTGCTAGAGATCCGATTCGCACAGATACGCAGTATTTT
TRBJ2-3	-	TRBV18	-	CASSLGLGPTDTQYF	TGTGCCAGCTCTCTCGGACTCGGTCCCACAGATACGCAGTATTTT
TRBJ1-4	-	TRBV20-1	-	CSARPRGDEKLFF	TGCAGTGCTAGACCCAGGGGCGATGAAAAACTGTTTTTT
TRBJ2-5	-	TRBV29-1	few	CSVAPASLSQETQYF	TGCAGCGTTGCTCCAGCTAGCCTAAGCCAAGAGACCCAGTACTTC
TRBJ2-5	-	TRBV28	-	CASSPHQGPGAQYF	TGTGCCAGCAGTCCCCATCAGGGACCAGGGGCCCAGTACTTC
TRBJ1-1	-	TRBV20-1	-	CSARPPRGGGTEAFF	TGCAGTGCTAGACCACCCCGAGGGGGTGGGACTGAAGCTTTCTTT
TRBJ2-7	TRBD1	TRBV7-9	-	CASSFVTGGGNEQYF	TGTGCCAGCAGCTTTGTGACAGGGGGCGGAAACGAGCAGTACTTC
TRBJ2-5	-	TRBV7-2	-	CASSFQGRETQYF	TGTGCCAGCAGCTTTCAGGGTCGAGAGACCCAGTACTTC
TRBJ2-7	TRBD2	TRBV6-2/TRBV6-3	-	CASRLAGTSYEQYF	TGTGCCAGCAGACTAGCGGGAACCTCCTACGAGCAGTACTTC
TRBJ2-7	TRBD2	TRBV20-1	few	CSAKPISGGRFYEQYF	TGCAGTGCTAAACCTATTAGCGGGGGCCGCTTCTACGAGCAGTACTTC
TRBJ2-5	-	TRBV28	-	CASSLGRSGQETQYF	TGTGCCAGCAGTTTGGGACGTAGCGGCCAAGAGACCCAGTACTTC
TRBJ2-1	TRBD2	TRBV5-4	-	CASGGTTDNEQFF	TGTGCCAGCGGCGGGACTACAGACAATGAGCAGTTCTTC
TRBJ2-1	-	TRBV20-1	-	CSAHQGGPYNEQFF	TGCAGTGCTCATCAGGGGGGGCCCTACAATGAGCAGTTCTTC
TRBJ2-4	TRBD2	TRBV20-1	-	CSAKTSGENIQYF	TGCAGTGCTAAGACTAGCGGGGAGAACATTCAGTACTTC
TRBJ2-7	-	TRBV25-1	-	CASSEDMSPYEQYF	TGTGCCAGCAGCGAAGACATGTCCCCCTACGAGCAGTACTTC
TRBJ2-1	TRBD2	TRBV20-1	-	CSARKGLAGKNEQFF	TGCAGTGCTAGAAAGGGACTAGCGGGAAAGAATGAGCAGTTCTTC
TRBJ2-4	-	TRBV5-6	few	CASSLGANIQYF	TGTGCCAGCAGCTTGGGTGCGAACATTCAGTACTTC
TRBJ1-4	-	TRBV12-3/TRBV12-4	-	CASSRGANEKLFF	TGTGCCAGCAGCCGGGGCGCTAATGAAAAACTGTTTTTT
TRBJ2-7	-	TRBV21-1	-	CASSTLVRYRCGHYEQYF	-
TRBJ1-2	-	TRBV11-2	-	CASSLTRQGVYGYTF	TGTGCCAGCAGCCTCACGCGGCAAGGGGTCTATGGCTACACCTTC
TRBJ2-3	-	TRBV4-3	few	CASSQVEGSVSDTQYF	TGCGCCAGCAGCCAAGTTGAGGGGAGTGTTTCAGATACGCAGTATTTT
TRBJ2-1	-	TRBV11-2	-	CASSSLGRGHGGFF	TGTGCCAGCAGCTCCCTAGGGAGAGGTCACGGGGGGTTCTTC
TRBJ2-3	-	TRBV7-9	once	CASSLKGGGTDTQYF	TGTGCCAGCAGCTTAAAGGGTGGGGGCACAGATACGCAGTATTTT
TRBJ2-1	-	TRBV6-4	-	CASSDSGGPYNEQFF	TGTGCCAGCAGTGACTCTGGCGGTCCCTACAATGAGCAGTTCTTC
TRBJ2-5	-	TRBV20-1	-	CSSREETQYF	TGCAGTTCCAGGGAAGAGACCCAGTACTTC
TRBJ2-7	TRBD2	TRBV20-1	few	CSATGTREDEQYF	TGCAGTGCCACCGGGACTAGGGAGGACGAGCAGTACTTC
TRBJ2-5	-	TRBV7-2	-	CASSRSDRGQETQYF	TGTGCCAGCAGTCGCTCCGACAGAGGACAAGAGACCCAGTACTTC
TRBJ2-1	TRBD2	TRBV29-1	-	CSVPGLVALVGNEQFF	TGCAGCGTACCGGGACTAGTGGCCCTCGTGGGCAATGAGCAGTTCTTC
TRBJ2-5	TRBD2	TRBV29-1	-	CGVDTSGSLNEQYF	TGCGGCGTAGATACTAGCGGGAGTTTAAATGAGCAGTACTTC